These T cell receptor beta chains were read from a single sample in a study of identical twins. TCRdb ran MiXCR on the 5' RACE reads and lists one entry per CDR3 protein. This table holds fewer than 650,000 distinct CDR3 sequences, 7.1% found once. The same data also contributed to another study, on yellow fever vaccine responses in identical twins.

Input material: PBMCs. These receptors were collected from a woman aged 18-35 years in good health. The CDR3 runs from the conserved cysteine through the conserved F or W. The D gene is left open where the match is weak. Size is stated for part of the rows, as once, few or many counts, or as a class when the clone is expanded.

.,TRBV5-5,TRBJ2-1,.,CASSPREDNEQFF,TGTGCCAGCAGCCCCAGGGAGGACAATGAGCAGTTCTTC
many,TRBV20-1,TRBJ2-5,TRBD2,CSARGTSGKVQETQYF,TGCAGTGCTAGAGGGACTAGCGGGAAGGTCCAAGAGACCCAGTACTTC
few,TRBV7-9,TRBJ2-1,TRBD2,CASSSTGGNSYNEQFF,TGTGCCAGCAGCTCCACGGGGGGAAACTCCTACAATGAGCAGTTCTTC
few,TRBV27,TRBJ2-7,.,CASGKYEQYF,TGTGCCAGCGGCAAATACGAGCAGTACTTC
few,TRBV27,TRBJ2-1,.,CASSPTWVKDYNEQFF,TGTGCCAGCAGTCCCACTTGGGTTAAGGACTACAATGAGCAGTTCTTC
many,TRBV12-3/TRBV12-4,TRBJ2-3,.,CASSLVASSSTDTQYF,TGTGCCAGCAGTTTGGTAGCCTCTTCTAGCACAGATACGCAGTATTTT
.,TRBV20-1,TRBJ2-1,.,CSARDSQKGQHEQFF,TGCAGTGCTAGAGATTCCCAGAAGGGCCAACATGAGCAGTTCTTC
.,TRBV29-1,TRBJ2-3,TRBD2,CSVASGNTDTQYF,TGCAGCGTTGCTAGCGGGAACACAGATACGCAGTATTTT
many,TRBV12-3/TRBV12-4,TRBJ2-6,.,CASSSTLQGSGANVLTF,TGTGCCAGCAGTTCGACCCTCCAGGGGTCTGGGGCCAACGTCCTGACTTTC
few,TRBV11-2,TRBJ1-5,.,CASSATTGANQPQHF,TGTGCCAGCAGTGCCACGACGGGGGCTAATCAGCCCCAGCATTTT
.,TRBV7-2,TRBJ2-5,.,CASSPSPLQETQYF,TGTGCCAGCAGCCCGAGTCCCCTCCAAGAGACCCAGTACTTC